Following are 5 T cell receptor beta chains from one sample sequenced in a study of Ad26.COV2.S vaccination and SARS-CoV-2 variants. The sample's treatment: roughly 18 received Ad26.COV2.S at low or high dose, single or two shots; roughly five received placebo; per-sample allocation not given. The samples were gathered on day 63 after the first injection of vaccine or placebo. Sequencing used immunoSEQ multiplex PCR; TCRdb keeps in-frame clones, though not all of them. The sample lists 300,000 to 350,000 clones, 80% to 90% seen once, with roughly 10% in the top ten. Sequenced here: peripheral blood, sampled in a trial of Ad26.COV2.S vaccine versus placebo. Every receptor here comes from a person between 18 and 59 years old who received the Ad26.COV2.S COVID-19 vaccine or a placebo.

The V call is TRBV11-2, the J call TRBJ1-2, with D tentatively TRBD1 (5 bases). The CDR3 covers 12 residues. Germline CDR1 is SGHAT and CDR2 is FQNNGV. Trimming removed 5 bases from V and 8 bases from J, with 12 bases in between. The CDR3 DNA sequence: TGTGCCAGCAGCCAGGACATAGGGGGCTACACCTTC. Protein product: CASSQDIGGYTF.

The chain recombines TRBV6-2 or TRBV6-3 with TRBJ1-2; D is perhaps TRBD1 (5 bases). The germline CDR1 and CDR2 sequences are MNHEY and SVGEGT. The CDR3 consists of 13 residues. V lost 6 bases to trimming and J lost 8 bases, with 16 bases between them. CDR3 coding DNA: TGTGCCAGCAGCGGGACTGCGGCGTCGGGCTACACCTTC. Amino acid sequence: CASSGTAASGYTF.

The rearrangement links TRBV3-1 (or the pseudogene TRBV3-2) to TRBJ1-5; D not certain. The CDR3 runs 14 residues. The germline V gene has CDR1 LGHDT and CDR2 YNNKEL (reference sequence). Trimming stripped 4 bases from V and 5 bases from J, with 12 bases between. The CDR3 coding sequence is TGTGCCAGCAGCCCTATGGACGGAGATCAGCCCCAGCATTTT. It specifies CASSPMDGDQPQHF.

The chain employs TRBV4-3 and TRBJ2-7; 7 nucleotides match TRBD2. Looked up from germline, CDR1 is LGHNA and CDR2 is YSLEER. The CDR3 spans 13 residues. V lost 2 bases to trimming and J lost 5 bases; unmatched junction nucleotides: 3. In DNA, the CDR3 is TGCGCCAGCAGCCAACTCACTAGCGACGAGCAGTACTTC. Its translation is CASSQLTSDEQYF.

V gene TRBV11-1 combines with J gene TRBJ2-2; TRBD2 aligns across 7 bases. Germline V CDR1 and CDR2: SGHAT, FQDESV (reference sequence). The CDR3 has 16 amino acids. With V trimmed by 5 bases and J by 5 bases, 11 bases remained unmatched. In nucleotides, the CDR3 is TGTGCCAGCAGCGGGCCGAGGGGAGGGAGGACCGGGGAGCTGTTTTTT. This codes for CASSGPRGGRTGELFF.